Detailed here is one T cell receptor (beta chain). Its specificity is unknown. The data were taken from a study of molecular identifiers for immune sequencing clone quantification. Study summary: Within a replicate experiment, RNA obtained from either roughly 20,000 or 100,000 naive CD8 cells was divided into five aliquots, and four of those aliquots were then sequenced.

The germline CDR1 and CDR2 sequences are LNHDA and SQIVND (reference sequence). V shed 4 bases, J shed 2 bases, and the junction held 7 bases outside the gene matches. CDR3 length equals 17 residues. TCRdb ran MiXCR on the PCR reads and lists one entry per CDR3 protein. The sample lists around 480,000 distinct CDR3 sequences, roughly a fifth occurring once. The authors sorted naive CD8 T cells as CD8+CD4-CCR7+CD45RA+. General study points: Molecules of identical TCR sharing a barcode could underestimate highly expanded clone sizes.

The clonotype originates from a human donor in good health. Some libraries in this study had Jurkat cell RNA spiked in. The chain couples TRBV19 to TRBJ1-4; 10 nucleotides align to TRBD1. The sequencing input was naive CD8+ T cells from blood, with Jurkat cell RNA spiked in. Described subset: FACS-sorted CD8+CD4-CCR7+CD45RA+ naive T cells. In DNA form, the CDR3 reads TGTGCCAGTAGTACCACGACAGGGGGCGCGACTAATGAAAAACTGTTTTTT. Protein: CASSTTTGGATNEKLFF. Variable domain in full (rest from reference TRBV19 and TRBJ1-4): DGGITQSPKYLFRKEGQNVTLSCEQNLNHDAMYWYRQDPGQGLRLIYYSQIVNDFQKGDIAEGYSVSREKKESFPLTVTSAQKNPTAFYLCASSTTTGGATNEKLFFGSGTQLSVL.